The source of this T cell receptor beta chain is a study of OX40 agonist ivuxolimab in advanced cancers. In the study overall: A history of anti-PD-1, anti-PD-L1 or anti-CTLA-4 therapy was acceptable, and 40% had some. Partial responses, seen in three patients, involved one hepatocellular carcinoma and two cutaneous melanomas.

With regard to this clone: Its antigen is still unknown.

Sequenced by immunoSEQ multiplex PCR; TCRdb stores in-frame clones only, minus some. The sample yields 95,000 to 100,000 clones, 85% to 95% seen once. This CDR3 contains 13 residues. Between the trimmed V and J ends, which lost 0 bases and 0 bases, there was a span of 2 bases. Germline-derived CDR1 and CDR2 are MNHEY and SVGAGI. Study-wide findings and caveats: Specificity for antigen went undetermined in the expanded peripheral T cells.

The genes are TRBV6-5 and TRBJ2-5; no definite D call. Sequencing used CD4+ or CD8+ T cells sorted from blood, obtained in a trial of the OX40 agonist ivuxolimab. The origin of this receptor is an adult with an advanced solid tumor such as melanoma, head and neck, liver or kidney cancer. DNA of the CDR3: TGTGCCAGCAGTTACTCGAACCAAGAGACCCAGTACTTC. Translation: CASSYSNQETQYF.